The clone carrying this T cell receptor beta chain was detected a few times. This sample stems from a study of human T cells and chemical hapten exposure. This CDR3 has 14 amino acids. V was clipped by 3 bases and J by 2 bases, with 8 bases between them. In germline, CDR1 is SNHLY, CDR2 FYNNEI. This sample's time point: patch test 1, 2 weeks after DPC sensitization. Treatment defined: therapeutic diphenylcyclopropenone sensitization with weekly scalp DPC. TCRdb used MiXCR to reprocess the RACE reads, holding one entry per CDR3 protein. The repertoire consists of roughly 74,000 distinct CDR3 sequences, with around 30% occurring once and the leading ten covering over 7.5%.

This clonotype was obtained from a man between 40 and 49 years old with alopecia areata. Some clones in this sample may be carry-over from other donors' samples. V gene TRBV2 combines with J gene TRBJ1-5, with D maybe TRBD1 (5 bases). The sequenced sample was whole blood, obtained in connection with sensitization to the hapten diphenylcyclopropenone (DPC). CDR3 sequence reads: CASSEEGGNQPQHF. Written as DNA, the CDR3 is TGTGCCAGCAGTGAGGAAGGGGGCAATCAGCCCCAGCATTTT.